This T cell receptor (beta chain) came from a study of shared clonotypes between healthy human individuals (TCRdb year 2020). Regarding the research as a whole: The cohort included three men and a couple of women between 18 and 49 years of age. Per donor, three plates each were used for CD4 naive and CD4 memory, two for CD8 naive, and one for CD8 memory. The study deeply sequenced blood TCR repertoires of five healthy adults to estimate repertoire size and the extent of clonotype sharing between individuals. To increase sequencing depth and limit assay-specific biases, TCR repertoire library preparation and sequencing were carried out by different laboratories using diverse techniques. Each donor's leukapheresis produced roughly between about 0.9 and 9.5 billion PBMCs. General conclusions and limits of the study: When several donors were compared, the shared fraction of clonotypes was approximately 5% for naive CD4, around 3.6% for naive CD8, 2% to 2.5% for memory CD4, and under 0.5% for memory CD8. Pairwise subsampling indicated that sequencing depth was expected to affect the degree of clonotype sharing among donors. Higher generation probabilities were observed for clonotypes shared by all four sorted-subset donors than for non-shared clonotypes. Estimated clonotype richness was generally larger for naive than for memory subsets. Because the study included a small number of donors, the genetic and exposure-history diversity represented was limited. Even with the large sequencing depth, rarefaction of the sorted-subset datasets indicated that sequencing was incomplete. Sampling was restricted to blood, and TCR repertoires in tissues likely differ from the TCR repertoires found in blood.

For the CD8 naive samples, CD45RO-negative cells were positively selected for CCR7, yielding a CD45RA+CCR7+ population from which TemRA cells were excluded. Healthy HIV-negative adults with no recently reported acute infections or vaccinations were included as donors. Every donor was a Caucasian adult residing in Nashville, Tennessee, USA. Blood was obtained by leukapheresis, after which PBMCs were separated by Ficoll-Histopaque density gradient centrifugation and cryopreserved in liquid nitrogen vapor phase. Analytical flow cytometry was used to check the purity and quantity of every magnetically sorted T cell population. Genomic DNA was isolated from every sorted fraction and measured by UV absorbance on a Nanodrop 2000c. TCR CDR3 regions were amplified from genomic DNA by multiplex PCR using the deep immunoSEQ assay. Extracted genomic DNA from each cell subset was distributed evenly across all wells of several immunoSEQ 96-well plates, and each plate was treated as a replicate. For sorted subsets, about 210 ng of genomic DNA, equivalent to 30,000 or so T cell genomes, went into each replicate PCR. Purified libraries were quantified with a Qubit 3.0 fluorometer, sized on a Bioanalyzer 2100, and re-quantified with the KAPA Library Quantification kit. A separate single-read 150-cycle Illumina NextSeq 550 flow cell was used to sequence each immunoSEQ 96-well plate. As for the authors' bioinformatics: The immunoSEQ output contained only junctional sequences without quality scores, so filtering could not match that applied to full-length reads. Sequences were annotated with PyIR, a Python wrapper for IgBLAST v1.9, and V/J genes and CDR3 were assigned using IMGT germline references. Any read was removed if the V/J assignment was weak (E-value above 1e-6), the CDR3 was missing, or the read contained stop codons, out-of-frame junctions, or ambiguous translated residues. A V3J clonotype was defined by an identical inferred V gene, J gene, and CDR3 amino acid sequence. To compute the percentage overlap between repertoires, the number of shared unique clonotypes was divided by the size of the smaller repertoire. Three approaches were used to assess repertoire richness: RTK rarefaction, the Chao1 estimator, and Recon v2.1 estimates of unobserved clonotypes. Generation probabilities for all TCRbeta clonotypes obtained by the gDNA method from a handful of donors were computed using OLGA. Not all clones reach the TCRdb copy of this immuneACCESS table, which keeps in-frame sequences only. Checked studies attribute under half of the gap to unresolved V genes and leave the rest unexplained. The V and J calls and clone size were taken over from that table, and D and trimming were inferred from the DNA. This sample lists about 2 million clones; around 96% were detected once. The leading ten clones occupy 1% to 1.5% of the sample.

A note on this clone: Its antigen is currently not known. No per-base quality is available; no much larger clone lies one base away.

The sequencing sample was made of naive CD8+ T cells sorted from blood. Taken with the paper, the label for cell subset or site translates to: CD45RA+CCR7+. This TCR was recovered from a young man in good health.

The nucleotide sequence is TGTGCCAGCAGCTTGGGATGGAGCCCTGAAGCTTTCTTT. It translates to CASSLGWSPEAFF. The chain employs TRBV5-8 and TRBJ1-1; a confident D gene designation cannot be given. The CDR3 contains 13 residues, cysteine and phenylalanine counted. Just CDR3 DNA is preserved here, 39 bases in frame from base 1. Via the germline V gene, CDR1 is SGHTS and CDR2 YDEGEE. V is clipped by 0 bases and J by 6 bases, and the sequence between their germline boundaries is 9 bases long.